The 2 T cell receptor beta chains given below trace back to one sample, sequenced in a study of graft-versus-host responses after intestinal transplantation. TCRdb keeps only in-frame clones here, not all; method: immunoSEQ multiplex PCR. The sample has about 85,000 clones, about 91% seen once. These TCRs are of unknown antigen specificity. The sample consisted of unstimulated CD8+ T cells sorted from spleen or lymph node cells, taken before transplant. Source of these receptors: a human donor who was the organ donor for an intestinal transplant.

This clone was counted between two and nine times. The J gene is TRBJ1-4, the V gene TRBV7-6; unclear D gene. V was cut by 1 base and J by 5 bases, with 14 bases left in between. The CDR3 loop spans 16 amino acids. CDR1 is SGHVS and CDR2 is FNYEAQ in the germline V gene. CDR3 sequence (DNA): TGTGCCAGCAGCTTAGTGCCGGTCGGGTCAAATGAAAAACTGTTTTTT. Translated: CASSLVPVGSNEKLFF.

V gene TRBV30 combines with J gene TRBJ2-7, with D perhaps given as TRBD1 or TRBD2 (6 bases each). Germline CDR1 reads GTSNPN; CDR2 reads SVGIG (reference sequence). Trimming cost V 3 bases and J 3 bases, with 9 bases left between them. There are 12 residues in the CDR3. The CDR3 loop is CAWREGDYEQYF. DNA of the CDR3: TGTGCCTGGAGGGAGGGGGACTACGAGCAGTACTTC.